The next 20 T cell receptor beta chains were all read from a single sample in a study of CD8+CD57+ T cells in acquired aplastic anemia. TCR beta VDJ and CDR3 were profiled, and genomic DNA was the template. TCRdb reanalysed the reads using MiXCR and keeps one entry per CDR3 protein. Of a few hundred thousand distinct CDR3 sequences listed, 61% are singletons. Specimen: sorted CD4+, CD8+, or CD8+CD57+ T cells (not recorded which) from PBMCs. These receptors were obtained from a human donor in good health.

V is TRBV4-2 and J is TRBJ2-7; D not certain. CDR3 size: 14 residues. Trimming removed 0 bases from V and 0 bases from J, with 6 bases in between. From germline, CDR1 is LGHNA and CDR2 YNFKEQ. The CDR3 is CASSQEVSSYEQYF. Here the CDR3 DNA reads TGTGCCAGCAGCCAAGAAGTCAGCTCCTACGAGCAGTACTTC.

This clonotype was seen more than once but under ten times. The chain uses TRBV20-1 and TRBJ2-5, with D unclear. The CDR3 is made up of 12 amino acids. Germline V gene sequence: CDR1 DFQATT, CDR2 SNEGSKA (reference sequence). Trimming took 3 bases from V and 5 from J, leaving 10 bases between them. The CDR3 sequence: CSASPLLETQYF. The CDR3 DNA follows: TGCAGTGCTAGTCCCCTCTTGGAGACCCAGTACTTC.

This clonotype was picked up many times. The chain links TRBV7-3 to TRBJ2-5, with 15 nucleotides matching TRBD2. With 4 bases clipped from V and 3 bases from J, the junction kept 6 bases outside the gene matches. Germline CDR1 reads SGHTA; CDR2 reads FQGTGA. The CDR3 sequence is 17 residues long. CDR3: CASSSWTSGGAEETQYF. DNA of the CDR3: TGTGCCAGCAGCTCCTGGACTAGCGGGGGGGCCGAAGAGACCCAGTACTTC.

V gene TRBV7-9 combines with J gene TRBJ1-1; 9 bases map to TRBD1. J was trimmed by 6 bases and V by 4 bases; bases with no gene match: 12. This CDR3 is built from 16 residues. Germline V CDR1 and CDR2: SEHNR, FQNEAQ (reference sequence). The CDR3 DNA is TGTGCCAGCAGCTCGAACAACAGGGGGCGCTTAGCTGAAGCTTTCTTT. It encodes CASSSNNRGRLAEAFF.

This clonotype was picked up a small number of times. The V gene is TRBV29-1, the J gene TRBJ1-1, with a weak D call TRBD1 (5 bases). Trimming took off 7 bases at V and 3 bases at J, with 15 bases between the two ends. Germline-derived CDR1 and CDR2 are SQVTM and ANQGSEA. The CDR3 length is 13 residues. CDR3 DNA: TGCAGCGCCGCTGGGGGTGGGGACACTGAAGCTTTCTTT. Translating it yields CSAAGGGDTEAFF. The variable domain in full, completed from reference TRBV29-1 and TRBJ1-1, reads SAVISQKPSRDICQRGTSLTIQCQVDSQVTMMFWYRQQPGQSLTLIATANQGSEATYESGFVIDKFPISRPNLTFSTLTVSNMSPEDSSIYLCSAAGGGDTEAFFGQGTRLTVV.

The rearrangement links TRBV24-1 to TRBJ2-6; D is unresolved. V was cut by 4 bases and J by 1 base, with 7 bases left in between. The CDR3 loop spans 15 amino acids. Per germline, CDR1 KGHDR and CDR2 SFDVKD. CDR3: CATSESGSGANVLTF. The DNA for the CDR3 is TGTGCCACCAGTGAATCAGGATCTGGGGCCAACGTCCTGACTTTC.

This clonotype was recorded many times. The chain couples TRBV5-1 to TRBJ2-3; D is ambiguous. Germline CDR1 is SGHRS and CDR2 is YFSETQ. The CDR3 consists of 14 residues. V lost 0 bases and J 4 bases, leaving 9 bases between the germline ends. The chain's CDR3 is CASSLEGTPDTQYF. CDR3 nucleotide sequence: TGCGCCAGCAGCTTGGAGGGTACGCCAGATACGCAGTATTTT.

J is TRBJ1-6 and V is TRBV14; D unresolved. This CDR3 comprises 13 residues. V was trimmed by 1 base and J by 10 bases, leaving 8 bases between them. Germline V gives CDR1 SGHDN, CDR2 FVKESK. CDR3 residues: CASSQASRSPLHF. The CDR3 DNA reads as TGTGCCAGCAGCCAAGCTAGCCGGTCACCCCTCCACTTT.

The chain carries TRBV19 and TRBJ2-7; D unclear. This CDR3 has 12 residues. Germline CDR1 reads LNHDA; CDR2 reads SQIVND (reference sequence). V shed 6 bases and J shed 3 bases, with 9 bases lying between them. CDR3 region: CASSMNYYEQYF. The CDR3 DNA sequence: TGTGCCAGTAGCATGAACTACTACGAGCAGTACTTC.

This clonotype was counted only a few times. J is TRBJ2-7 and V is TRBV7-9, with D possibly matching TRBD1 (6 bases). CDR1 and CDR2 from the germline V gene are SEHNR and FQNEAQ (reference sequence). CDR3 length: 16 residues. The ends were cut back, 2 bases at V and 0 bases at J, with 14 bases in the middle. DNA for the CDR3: TGTGCCAGCAGCTTAAATGAGGGACACCACTCCTACGAGCAGTACTTC. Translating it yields CASSLNEGHHSYEQYF. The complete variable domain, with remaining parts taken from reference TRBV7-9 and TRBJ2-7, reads DTGVSQNPRHKITKRGQNVTFRCDPISEHNRLYWYRQTLGQGPEFLTYFQNEAQLEKSRLLSDRFSAERPKGSFSTLEIQRTEQGDSAMYLCASSLNEGHHSYEQYFGPGTRLTVT.

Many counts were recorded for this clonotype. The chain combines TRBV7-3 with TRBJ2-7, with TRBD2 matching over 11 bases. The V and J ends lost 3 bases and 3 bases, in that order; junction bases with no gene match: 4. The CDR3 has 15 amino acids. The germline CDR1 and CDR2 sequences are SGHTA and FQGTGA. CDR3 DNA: TGTGCCAGCAGCTTGCTTAGCGGGGGGGGCTACGAGCAGTACTTC. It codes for CASSLLSGGGYEQYF.

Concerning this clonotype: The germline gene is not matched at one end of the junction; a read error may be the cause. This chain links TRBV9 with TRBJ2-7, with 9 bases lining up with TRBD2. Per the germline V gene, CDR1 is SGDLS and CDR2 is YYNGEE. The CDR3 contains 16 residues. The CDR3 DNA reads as TGTGCCAGCAGCCAGTTTAACGGGACTAGCTCCCACGAGCAGTACTTC. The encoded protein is CASSQFNGTSSHEQYF. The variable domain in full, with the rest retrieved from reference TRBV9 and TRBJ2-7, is DSGVTQTPKHLITATGQRVTLRCSPRSGDLSVYWYQQSLDQGLQFLIQYYNGEERAKGNILERFSAQQFPDLHSELNLSSLELGDSALYFCASSQFNGTSSHEQYFGPGTRLTVT.

CDR3 residues: CAISGGQPIDTQYF. The CDR3 DNA reads TGTGCCATCAGTGGAGGGCAACCCATAGATACGCAGTATTTT. The V and J genes are TRBV10-3 and TRBJ2-3, with TRBD2 as a possible D gene (5 bases). In germline, CDR1 is ENHRY, CDR2 SYGVKD. Trimming removed 4 bases at V and 5 bases at J, with 13 bases between. This CDR3 spans 14 amino acids.

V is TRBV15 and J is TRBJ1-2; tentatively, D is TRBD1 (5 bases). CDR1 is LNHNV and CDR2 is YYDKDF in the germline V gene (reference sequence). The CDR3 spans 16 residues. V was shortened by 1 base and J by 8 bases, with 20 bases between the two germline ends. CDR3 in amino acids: CATSRAEVPGPWGYTF. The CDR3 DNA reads TGTGCCACCAGCAGAGCGGAGGTGCCGGGACCGTGGGGCTACACCTTC.

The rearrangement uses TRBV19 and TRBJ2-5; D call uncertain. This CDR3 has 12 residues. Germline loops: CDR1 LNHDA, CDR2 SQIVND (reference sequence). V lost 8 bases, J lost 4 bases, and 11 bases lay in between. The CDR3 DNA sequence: TGTGCCAGTTCAAGGGCTGGAGAGACCCAGTACTTC. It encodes CASSRAGETQYF.

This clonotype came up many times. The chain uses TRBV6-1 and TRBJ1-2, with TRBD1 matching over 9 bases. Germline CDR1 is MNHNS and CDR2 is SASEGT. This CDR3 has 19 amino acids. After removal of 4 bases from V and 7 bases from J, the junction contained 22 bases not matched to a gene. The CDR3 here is CASSVWGPWDRADSAGYTF. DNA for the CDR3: TGTGCCAGCAGTGTTTGGGGCCCTTGGGACAGGGCCGATTCTGCTGGCTACACCTTC.

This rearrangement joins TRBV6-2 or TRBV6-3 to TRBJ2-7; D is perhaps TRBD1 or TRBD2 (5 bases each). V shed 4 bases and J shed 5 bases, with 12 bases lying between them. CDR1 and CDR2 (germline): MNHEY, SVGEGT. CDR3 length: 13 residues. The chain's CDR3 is CASSWDPPNEQYF. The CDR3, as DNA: TGTGCCAGCAGTTGGGACCCGCCCAACGAGCAGTACTTC.

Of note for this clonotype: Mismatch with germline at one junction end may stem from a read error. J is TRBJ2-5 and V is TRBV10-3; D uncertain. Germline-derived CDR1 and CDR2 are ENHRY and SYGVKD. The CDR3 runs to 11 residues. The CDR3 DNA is TGTGCCAGCAGTTACCTGGAGACCCAGTACTTC. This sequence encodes CASSYLETQYF.

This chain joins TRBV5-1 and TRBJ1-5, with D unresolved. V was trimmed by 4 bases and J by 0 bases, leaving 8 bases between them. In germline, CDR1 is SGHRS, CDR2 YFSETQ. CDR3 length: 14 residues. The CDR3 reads CASSPDASNQPQHF. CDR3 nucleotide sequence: TGCGCCAGCAGCCCAGACGCTAGCAATCAGCCCCAGCATTTT. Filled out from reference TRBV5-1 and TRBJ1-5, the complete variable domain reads KAGVTQTPRYLIKTRGQQVTLSCSPISGHRSVSWYQQTPGQGLQFLFEYFSETQRNKGNFPGRFSGRQFSNSRSEMNVSTLELGDSALYLCASSPDASNQPQHFGDGTRLSIL.

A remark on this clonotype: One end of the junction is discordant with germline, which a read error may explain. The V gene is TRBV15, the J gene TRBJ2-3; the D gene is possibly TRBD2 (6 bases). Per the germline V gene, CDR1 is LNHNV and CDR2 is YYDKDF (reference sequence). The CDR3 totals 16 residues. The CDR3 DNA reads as TGTGCCAGCAGCAGAGATAACGGGGGACGAGGAGATACGCAGTATTTT. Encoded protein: CASSRDNGGRGDTQYF.